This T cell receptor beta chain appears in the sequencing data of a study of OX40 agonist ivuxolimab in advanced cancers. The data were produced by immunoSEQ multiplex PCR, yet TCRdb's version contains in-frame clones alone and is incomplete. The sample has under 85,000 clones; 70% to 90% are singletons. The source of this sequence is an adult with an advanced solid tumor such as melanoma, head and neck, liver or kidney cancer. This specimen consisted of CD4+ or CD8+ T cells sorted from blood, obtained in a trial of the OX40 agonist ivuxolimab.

CDR3 sequence: CASSFSGTGTEKLFF. DNA for the CDR3: TGTGCCAGCAGTTTCTCCGGGACAGGGACTGAAAAACTGTTTTTT. The chain uses TRBV5-4 and TRBJ1-4, with TRBD1 identical over 9 bases. CDR1 is SGHNT, CDR2 YYREEE, per germline (reference sequence). The CDR3 sequence is 15 residues long. Losses at the gene ends were 5 bases for V and 7 bases for J; bases not matched to a gene: 9. Full variable domain (rest looked up from reference TRBV5-4 and TRBJ1-4): ETGVTQSPTHLIKTRGQQVTLRCSSQSGHNTVSWYQQALGQGPQFIFQYYREEENGRGNFPPRFSGLQFPNYSSELNVNALELDDSALYLCASSFSGTGTEKLFFGSGTQLSVL.